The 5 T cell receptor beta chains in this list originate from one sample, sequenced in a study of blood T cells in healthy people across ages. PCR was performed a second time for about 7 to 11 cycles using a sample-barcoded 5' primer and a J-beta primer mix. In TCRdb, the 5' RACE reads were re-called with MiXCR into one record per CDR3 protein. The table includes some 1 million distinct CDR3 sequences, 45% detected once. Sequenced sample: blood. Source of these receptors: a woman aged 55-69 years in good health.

The chain's CDR3 is CASSLIGIEETQYF. As DNA, the CDR3 is TGTGCCAGCAGTTTAATAGGGATAGAAGAGACCCAGTACTTC. The V and J genes are TRBV28 and TRBJ2-5; no clear D. Germline values: CDR1 MDHEN, CDR2 SYDVKM. CDR3 length equals 14 residues. V lost 2 bases, J lost 3 bases, and 10 bases lay in between. Filled out from reference TRBV28 and TRBJ2-5, the complete variable domain reads DVKVTQSSRYLVKRTGEKVFLECVQDMDHENMFWYRQDPGLGLRLIYFSYDVKMKEKGDIPEGYSVSREKKERFSLILESASTNQTSMYLCASSLIGIEETQYFGPGTRLLVL.

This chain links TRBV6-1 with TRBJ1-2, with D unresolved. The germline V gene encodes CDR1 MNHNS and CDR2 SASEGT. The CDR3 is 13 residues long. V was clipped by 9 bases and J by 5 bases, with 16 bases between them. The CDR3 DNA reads TGTGCCAGTCTCTCTATTGCAAGTTATGGCTACACCTTC. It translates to CASLSIASYGYTF.

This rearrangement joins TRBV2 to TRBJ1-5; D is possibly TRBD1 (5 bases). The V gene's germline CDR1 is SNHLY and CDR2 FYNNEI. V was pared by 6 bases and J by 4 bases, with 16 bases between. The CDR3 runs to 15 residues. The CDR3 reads CASRTEVWGNQPQHF. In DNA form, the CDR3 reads TGTGCCAGCAGGACAGAGGTGTGGGGGAATCAGCCCCAGCATTTT.

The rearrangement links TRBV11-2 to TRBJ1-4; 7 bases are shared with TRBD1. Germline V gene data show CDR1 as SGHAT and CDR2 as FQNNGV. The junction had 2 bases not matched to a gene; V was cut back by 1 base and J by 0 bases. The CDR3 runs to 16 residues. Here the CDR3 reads CASSLGQGTTNEKLFF. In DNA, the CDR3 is TGTGCCAGCAGCTTAGGACAGGGAACAACTAATGAAAAACTGTTTTTT.

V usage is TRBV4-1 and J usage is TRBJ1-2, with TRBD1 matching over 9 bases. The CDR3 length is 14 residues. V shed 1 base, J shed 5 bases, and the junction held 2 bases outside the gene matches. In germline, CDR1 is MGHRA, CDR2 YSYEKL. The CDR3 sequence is CASSQVGQGYGYTF. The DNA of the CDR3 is TGCGCCAGCAGCCAAGTGGGACAGGGTTATGGCTACACCTTC.